Below, 30 T cell receptor beta chains from the same sample are listed, as sequenced in a study of CD8+CD57+ T cells in acquired aplastic anemia. The template used for profiling TCR beta VDJ and CDR3 was genomic DNA. TCRdb re-analysed the reads in MiXCR, keeping a single row per CDR3 protein. This sample carries 150,000 to 200,000 distinct CDR3 sequences, 40% to 50% of them seen once, and the ten largest clones take over 7.5%. Whoever was chosen for sequencing had shown CD8+CD57+ cell expansion by flow cytometry. The material sequenced was sorted CD4+, CD8+, or CD8+CD57+ T cells (not recorded which) from PBMCs. Receptors originate from a human donor with aplastic anemia.

The V gene is TRBV19, the J gene TRBJ2-1; D may be TRBD1 or TRBD2 (6 bases each). The CDR3 spans 15 residues. CDR1 is LNHDA, CDR2 SQIVND, per germline (reference sequence). Trimming stripped 0 bases from V and 5 bases from J, with 11 bases between. The CDR3 bases are TGTGCCAGTAGTATAGATCGGGGGCAAAACAATGAGCAGTTCTTC. Its protein product is CASSIDRGQNNEQFF.

The gene calls are TRBV6-7 and TRBJ2-7; TRBD2 matches 13 bases. TRBV6-7 falls under the ORF class, with uncertain function. Germline trimming cut 6 bases from V and 12 bases from J; bases unmatched to any gene: 17. There are 16 residues in the CDR3. The CDR3 region is CASRKAPGTSGNRLYF. DNA of the CDR3: TGTGCCAGCAGAAAAGCTCCCGGGACTAGCGGGAATCGGCTGTACTTC.

The table lists this clonotype with a count of one. The gene calls are TRBV5-4 and TRBJ2-1; D is undetermined. CDR3 length equals 15 residues. V lost 0 bases to trimming and J lost 4 bases, with 11 bases between them. Germline V lookup: CDR1 SGHNT, CDR2 YYREEE (reference sequence). DNA of the CDR3: TGTGCCAGCAGCTTGGGGGCAGGTTCGTACAATGAGCAGTTCTTC. Amino acid sequence: CASSLGAGSYNEQFF.

The chain has TRBV10-2 and TRBJ2-7; no clear D. Looked up from germline, CDR1 is WSHSY and CDR2 is SAAADI. The CDR3 is 10 residues long. V gave up 1 base and J gave up 5 bases, with 0 bases separating them. The CDR3 loop reads CASSEYEQYF. CDR3 in DNA: TGCGCCAGCAGTGAGTACGAGCAGTACTTC.

The V and J genes are TRBV6-5 and TRBJ1-5; D is uncertain. The length of the CDR3 is 15 residues. The germline CDR1 and CDR2 sequences are MNHEY and SVGAGI. V lost 4 bases and J 0 bases, leaving 10 bases between the germline ends. The CDR3 spells CASSLSHYSNQPQHF. In DNA form, the CDR3 reads TGTGCCAGCAGTTTAAGCCATTATAGCAATCAGCCCCAGCATTTT.

This clonotype was seen only a few times. The chain uses TRBV10-3 and TRBJ2-7, with D possibly called TRBD1 or TRBD2 (6 bases each). Deletions cut 6 bases from V and 2 bases from J, with 14 bases between. The CDR3 has 14 residues. The germline V gene has CDR1 ENHRY and CDR2 SYGVKD. In DNA, the CDR3 is TGTGCCATCAGCTCAGGGGACTGGACCTACGAGCAGTACTTC. It codes for CAISSGDWTYEQYF.

This clonotype turned up a few times. The chain links TRBV2 to TRBJ1-4; weak D call: TRBD1 (6 bases). Deletions cut 10 bases from V and 13 bases from J, with 13 bases between. Germline loops: CDR1 SNHLY, CDR2 FYNNEI. The CDR3 consists of 10 residues. The CDR3 DNA reads TGTGCCATAGAGGACAGAGGACTGTTTTTT. Translating it yields CAIEDRGLFF.

This clonotype was counted many times. The chain couples TRBV6-5 to TRBJ1-2, with 8 positions matching TRBD1. The CDR3 spans 13 residues. V was pared by 6 bases and J by 4 bases, with 4 bases of the junction left unmatched. CDR1 and CDR2 from the germline V gene are MNHEY and SVGAGI. As DNA, the CDR3 is TGTGCCAGCAGACCAGGGGGCGGCTATGGCTACACCTTC. Its translation is CASRPGGGYGYTF.

V and J are TRBV15 and TRBJ1-1; TRBD1 might be the D (6 bases). Germline V CDR1 and CDR2: LNHNV, YYDKDF (reference sequence). Trimming cost V 5 bases and J 6 bases, with 10 bases left between them. This CDR3 has 12 amino acids. The CDR3 loop is CATSSGASEAFF. In DNA, the CDR3 is TGTGCCACCAGCTCAGGGGCCTCTGAAGCTTTCTTT.

The V and J genes are TRBV7-3 and TRBJ2-3; D may correspond to TRBD1 or TRBD2 (6 bases each). The germline V and J ends were trimmed by 4 bases and 6 bases, with 20 bases remaining between them. Per germline, CDR1 SGHTA and CDR2 FQGTGA. This CDR3 has 16 amino acids. CDR3 sequence (DNA): TGTGCCAGCAGCTACCGCGGACTGGGGGGCGGCGATACGCAGTATTTT. It codes for CASSYRGLGGGDTQYF.

The chain has TRBV20-1 and TRBJ2-7; 7 bases line up with TRBD2. V shed 5 bases, J shed 4 bases, and the junction held 8 bases outside the gene matches. Germline V CDR1 and CDR2: DFQATT, SNEGSKA (reference sequence). The CDR3 is made up of 13 amino acids. CDR3 protein: CSAGGGNAYEQYF. The CDR3 DNA is TGCAGTGCTGGGGGGGGGAATGCTTACGAGCAGTACTTC.

This clonotype was seen at least ten times. This sequence joins TRBV19 and TRBJ1-2; 8 bases are a match to TRBD1. CDR3 length equals 15 residues. V lost 3 bases and J lost 4; bases outside the gene matches: 7. The germline V gene has CDR1 LNHDA and CDR2 SQIVND (reference sequence). The CDR3: CASSITGGAVYGYTF. The CDR3 DNA is TGTGCCAGTAGTATCACAGGGGGAGCCGTCTATGGCTACACCTTC.

The V and J genes are TRBV12-3 or TRBV12-4 and TRBJ1-6; D call uncertain. CDR3 size: 13 residues. V shed 2 bases and J shed 14 bases, with 13 bases lying between them. CDR3 sequence: CASSLSAGQSLHF. CDR3 DNA sequence: TGTGCCAGCAGTTTATCGGCGGGTCAGTCCCTCCACTTT.

This clonotype was found once. A read error may be the cause here, since a much bigger clone is one base away. This chain joins TRBV7-6 and TRBJ2-3, with 8 bases lining up with TRBD1. Germline CDR1 is SGHVS and CDR2 is FNYEAQ. CDR3 length: 17 residues. The CDR3 loop is CASSLGHTGGYTDTHYF. CDR3 in DNA: TGTGCCAGCAGCTTGGGCCACACAGGGGGATACACAGATACGCATTATTTT. Using reference TRBV7-6 and TRBJ2-3 for the parts outside the CDR3, the full variable domain is GAGVSQSPRYKVTKRGQDVALRCDPISGHVSLYWYRQALGQGPEFLTYFNYEAQQDKSGLPNDRFSAERPEGSISTLTIQRTEQRDSAMYRCASSLGHTGGYTDTHYFGPGTRLTVL.

This clonotype was seen a few times. The chain carries TRBV5-1 and TRBJ2-2, with TRBD1 matching over 10 bases. The J segment lost 8 bases and the V segment lost 4 bases, leaving 17 bases of the junction unmatched. The CDR3 sequence is 18 residues long. Germline V CDR1 and CDR2: SGHRS, YFSETQ. CDR3 bases: TGCGCCAGCAGCCCCGGACAGGGGGGCCTGGTTATGGCGGGGGAGCTGTTTTTT. It specifies CASSPGQGGLVMAGELFF. The full variable domain, in which reference TRBV5-1 and TRBJ2-2 provide the parts outside the CDR3, is KAGVTQTPRYLIKTRGQQVTLSCSPISGHRSVSWYQQTPGQGLQFLFEYFSETQRNKGNFPGRFSGRQFSNSRSEMNVSTLELGDSALYLCASSPGQGGLVMAGELFFGEGSRLTVL.

Details on this clonotype: A single base separates this from a much larger clone, so it may be a read error. This sequence joins TRBV5-1 and TRBJ2-1, with 11 positions matching TRBD1. CDR3 length: 19 amino acids. With V trimmed by 0 bases and J by 2 bases, 10 bases remained unmatched. Germline assignment: CDR1 SGHRS and CDR2 YFSETQ. The DNA of the CDR3 is TGCGCCAGCAGCTTGGATGGACAGGGGGCGCTGAAAACCTACAATGAGCAGTTCTTC. This gives the protein CASSLDGQGALKTYNEQFF.

This clonotype has only one observation. The gene calls are TRBV20-1 and TRBJ2-7; 7 positions agree with TRBD2. The V gene end was trimmed by 5 bases and the J gene end by 2 bases; junction bases not matched to a gene: 6. CDR3 length: 13 amino acids. CDR1 and CDR2 (germline): DFQATT, SNEGSKA (reference sequence). The CDR3 region has the DNA TGCAGTGCTCCTAGCGGAGGGGCCTACGAGCAGTACTTC. Its translation: CSAPSGGAYEQYF.

This rearrangement joins TRBV2 to TRBJ1-1; possible D gene TRBD1, 5 bases. This CDR3 spans 15 amino acids. Trimming shortened V by 0 bases and J by 4 bases, and 12 bases separated the two germline ends. CDR1 and CDR2 from the germline V gene are SNHLY and FYNNEI. CDR3 loop: CASSEAPRDGTEAFF. CDR3 nucleotide sequence: TGTGCCAGCAGTGAAGCTCCCAGGGATGGCACTGAAGCTTTCTTT.

The rearrangement joins TRBV28 to TRBJ1-1; D not resolved. Per germline, CDR1 MDHEN and CDR2 SYDVKM. The CDR3 runs to 16 residues. V was shortened by 2 bases and J by 4 bases, with 17 bases between the two germline ends. CDR3 sequence reads: CASSLTRLLSGTEAFF. The CDR3 coding sequence is TGTGCCAGCAGTTTAACTAGGCTGCTTTCGGGCACTGAAGCTTTCTTT.

This clonotype appeared a few times. The gene calls are TRBV14 and TRBJ1-2; 7 bases align to TRBD1. CDR3 length: 16 amino acids. Germline CDR1 is SGHDN and CDR2 is FVKESK. After removal of 4 bases from V and 6 bases from J, the junction contained 14 bases not matched to a gene. The CDR3 protein is CASSPGGQLWKNGYTF. The DNA for the CDR3 is TGTGCCAGCAGCCCGGGGGGACAGCTCTGGAAGAATGGCTACACCTTC.

The rearrangement links TRBV7-9 to TRBJ1-5, with D uncertain. Germline V gene lookup returns CDR1 SEHNR and CDR2 FQNEAQ (reference sequence). CDR3 length: 11 amino acids. The germline V and J ends were trimmed by 1 base and 8 bases, with 3 bases remaining between them. CDR3 in DNA: TGTGCCAGCAGCTTAGTTAAGCCCCAGCATTTT. Translating it yields CASSLVKPQHF.

This clonotype was counted only a few times. The chain employs TRBV29-1 and TRBJ2-7; TRBD1 might be the D (6 bases). The germline CDR1 and CDR2 sequences are SQVTM and ANQGSEA. Trimming cost V 6 bases and J 2 bases, with 14 bases left between them. The CDR3 consists of 13 residues. The CDR3 DNA follows: TGCAGCGTCGTGACAGGTCAGACCTACGAGCAGTACTTC. This encodes CSVVTGQTYEQYF.

Ten or more counts support this clonotype. This sequence joins TRBV29-1 and TRBJ2-7; D is undetermined. Germline CDR1 reads SQVTM; CDR2 reads ANQGSEA. Trimming removed 3 bases at V and 7 bases at J, with 7 bases between. CDR3 length: 10 amino acids. The CDR3 sequence: CSVDPAEQYF. The CDR3 coding sequence is TGCAGCGTTGATCCGGCAGAGCAGTACTTC.

The table lists this clonotype with many counts. The rearrangement uses TRBV12-3 or TRBV12-4 and TRBJ1-2; 7 nucleotides match TRBD1. This CDR3 is 16 amino acids long. The V segment lost 3 bases and the J segment 7 bases; nucleotides outside the gene matches: 14. CDR3 coding DNA: TGTGCCAGCAGTTTTCGTTCGTACAGGGGATCGCGTGGCTACACCTTC. Translation gives CASSFRSYRGSRGYTF.

This clonotype was seen many times. The chain is built from TRBV2 and TRBJ1-6, with TRBD1 identical over 7 bases. Trimming removed 3 bases from V and 7 bases from J; junction bases left unmatched: 0. Germline CDR1 and CDR2: SNHLY and FYNNEI. There are 13 residues in the CDR3. CDR3: CASSDRGNSPLHF. CDR3 sequence (DNA): TGTGCCAGCAGTGACAGGGGGAATTCACCCCTCCACTTT.

This chain connects TRBV20-1 to TRBJ1-4; D is uncertain. In germline, CDR1 is DFQATT, CDR2 SNEGSKA (reference sequence). V dropped 1 base and J dropped 0 bases, with 3 bases sitting between them. This CDR3 has 13 amino acids. Written as DNA, the CDR3 is TGCAGTGCTAGAGGGTCAACTAATGAAAAACTGTTTTTT. It encodes CSARGSTNEKLFF.

The J gene is TRBJ2-7, the V gene TRBV3-1; tentatively, D is TRBD1 (6 bases). V lost 2 bases, J lost 3 bases, and 14 bases lay in between. This CDR3 region has 15 residues. Germline assignment: CDR1 LGHDT and CDR2 YNNKEL (reference sequence). The CDR3 sequence: CASSQSGVRLYEQYF. The DNA for the CDR3 is TGTGCCAGCAGCCAATCAGGGGTGCGACTCTACGAGCAGTACTTC.

The genes are TRBV29-1 and TRBJ1-1; a weak D match, TRBD1 (5 bases). The CDR3 sequence is 13 residues long. The V end lost 3 bases, the J end lost 4 bases, and 12 bases lay between the germline ends. CDR1 and CDR2 (germline): SQVTM, ANQGSEA. CDR3 in DNA: TGCAGCGTTGATGGGGGGAGGGCCACTGAAGCTTTCTTT. Protein sequence: CSVDGGRATEAFF.

This clonotype was seen only once. The chain has TRBV29-1 and TRBJ2-7; the D gene is possibly TRBD2 (6 bases). The V gene lost 2 bases and the J gene lost 6 bases, with 14 bases spanning the gap. Germline V gives CDR1 SQVTM, CDR2 ANQGSEA. The CDR3 has 13 residues. CDR3 nucleotide sequence: TGCAGCGTTGAACAGGGAAGGAGGGGCGAGCAGTACTTC. It encodes CSVEQGRRGEQYF.

V gene TRBV2 combines with J gene TRBJ2-3; the D is unclear. Germline CDR1 is SNHLY and CDR2 is FYNNEI. The CDR3 is 15 amino acids. V lost 4 bases to trimming and J lost 0 bases, with 11 bases between them. CDR3 loop: CASSGTDTSTDTQYF. In nucleotides, the CDR3 is TGTGCCAGCAGTGGTACTGACACTAGCACAGATACGCAGTATTTT.